A selection of T cell receptor beta chains follows, all from one sample in a study of spatial heterogeneity in lung cancer. TCRdb used MiXCR to reprocess the 5' RACE reads, holding one entry per CDR3 protein. The data hold about 6,200 distinct CDR3 sequences, with 15% to 20% observed a single time. This material consisted of normal lung tissue next to the tumor, taken at surgery. All receptors come from a male donor with early-stage non-small cell lung cancer. Each CDR3 is given with its conserved first and last residue. A D gene is named only where the DNA matches it firmly. Some rows have no size entry. The others give once, few or many, or a class for an expanded clone.

clone size	D gene	V gene	J gene	CDR3 DNA	CDR3 protein
medium-sized	NA	TRBV5-1	TRBJ2-7	TGCGCCAGCAGCTTGGCCGGGGCCTTCAGGACGGACGAGCAGTACTTC	CASSLAGAFRTDEQYF
few	NA	TRBV5-1	TRBJ2-2	TGCGCCAGCAGCTTGTCTAGCGCCGGGGAGCTGTTTTTT	CASSLSSAGELFF
medium-sized	TRBD2	TRBV29-1	TRBJ2-3	TGCAGCGTGACGGCTAGCGGGAGAGCAGATACGCAGTATTTT	CSVTASGRADTQYF
once	NA	TRBV5-1	TRBJ2-3	TGCGCCAGCAGCTTGGCGGCAGGGAGGACAGATACGCAGTATTTT	CASSLAAGRTDTQYF
NA	NA	TRBV6-1	TRBJ2-1	TGTGCCAGCAGTGAATGGGATTCCTACAATGAGCAGTTCTTC	CASSEWDSYNEQFF
NA	TRBD2	TRBV20-1	TRBJ2-5	TGCAGTGCTAGAGACCCCGGGGGGACTAAACAAGAGACCCAGTACTTC	CSARDPGGTKQETQYF
medium-sized	NA	TRBV11-2	TRBJ2-1	TGTGCCAGCAGCCCACCGGCGGGAACCCCCTACAATGAGCAGTTCTTC	CASSPPAGTPYNEQFF
few	NA	TRBV20-1	TRBJ2-1	TGCAGTGCGCAGGACTCACGACAGACTGAGCAGTTCTTC	CSAQDSRQTEQFF
NA	TRBD2	TRBV6-5	TRBJ2-7	TGTGCCAGCAGTCTAGCGGGAGAGTCCTACGAGCAGTACTTC	CASSLAGESYEQYF
NA	TRBD2	TRBV28	TRBJ2-1	TGTGCCACCACTTCCAGGGCGGGAGGAACCTACAATGAGCAGTTCTTC	CATTSRAGGTYNEQFF
NA	TRBD2	TRBV20-1	TRBJ2-1	TGCAGTGCTACAAGACTAGCGGGAGTGGGGAATGAGCAGTTCTTC	CSATRLAGVGNEQFF
NA	TRBD1	TRBV4-1	TRBJ1-1	TGCGCCAGCAGCCAGCCGGGACAGGGAGGGACTGAAGCTTTCTTT	CASSQPGQGGTEAFF
medium-sized	NA	TRBV3-1	TRBJ2-5	TGTGCCAGCAGCCAAGAATGGGTGGGAGAGACCCAGTACTTC	CASSQEWVGETQYF
NA	NA	TRBV5-5	TRBJ2-3	TGTGTCAGCAGCTTGGTGGGGTCTACAGATACGCAGTATTTT	CVSSLVGSTDTQYF
many	NA	TRBV20-1	TRBJ1-6	TGCAGTGCTAGAGGGGTGAATTCACCCCTCCACTTT	CSARGVNSPLHF
NA	NA	TRBV10-1	TRBJ2-1	TGCGCCAGCAGTGGAAACGGGATTGAAGCTTACAATGAGCAGTTCTTC	CASSGNGIEAYNEQFF
many	NA	TRBV24-1	TRBJ2-1	TGTGCCACCAGTGATGGACCGGGAAACAATGAGCAGTTCTTC	CATSDGPGNNEQFF
few	NA	TRBV20-1	TRBJ2-7	TGCAGTGCTAAGTGGGACCCCTCCTACGAGCAGTACTTC	CSAKWDPSYEQYF
medium-sized	TRBD2	TRBV28	TRBJ2-1	TGTGCCAGCATCCCTGCGGGACTAGCGGGGAGCAATGAGCAGTTCTTC	CASIPAGLAGSNEQFF
NA	NA	TRBV28	TRBJ2-5	TGTGCCAGCAGAACGTGGGACGGCCAAGAGACCCAGTACTTC	CASRTWDGQETQYF
few	NA	TRBV28	TRBJ2-7	TGTGCCAGCAGTGGCACAGGTTCCCTCTCCTACGAGCAGTACTTC	CASSGTGSLSYEQYF
once	TRBD2	TRBV5-4	TRBJ2-2	TGTGCCAACAGCCGGGGGACTAGCAAAAACACCGGGGAGCTGTTTTTT	CANSRGTSKNTGELFF
medium-sized	NA	TRBV12-2	TRBJ2-3	TGTGAAAAGCACCCGGCTAGTTTAACAGATACGCAGTATTTT	CEKHPASLTDTQYF
medium-sized	NA	TRBV19	TRBJ2-2	TGTGCCAGTAGAATTTATGGGAACACCGGGGAGCTGTTTTTT	CASRIYGNTGELFF
few	NA	TRBV7-2	TRBJ2-7	TGTGCCAGCAGCTTAGGGACCTCTAGCTCCTACGAGCAGTACTTC	CASSLGTSSSYEQYF
few	NA	TRBV20-1	TRBJ1-5	TGCAGTGCTGGGGGGCCCAATCAGCCCCAGCATTTT	CSAGGPNQPQHF
many	NA	TRBV20-1	TRBJ2-7	TGCAGTGGTTTAAGGGCGGGAACCTACGAGCAGTACTTC	CSGLRAGTYEQYF
medium-sized	NA	TRBV7-3	TRBJ2-2	TGTGCCAGCAGCTACCGGGTCACCGGGGAGCTGTTTTTT	CASSYRVTGELFF
medium-sized	TRBD2	TRBV20-1	TRBJ2-1	TGCAGTGCTAGAGCTGGGACTAGCGGGATACTCTACAATGAGCAGTTCTTC	CSARAGTSGILYNEQFF
NA	NA	TRBV7-2	TRBJ2-7	TGTGCCAGCAGCTTAGATAGTTCGACTCGCATTTACGAGCAGTACTTC	CASSLDSSTRIYEQYF
many	TRBD1	TRBV5-6	TRBJ2-7	TGTGCCAGCAGCCTCGTACCTACAGGGACAGCCTCCTACGAGCAGTACTTC	CASSLVPTGTASYEQYF
medium-sized	NA	TRBV3-1	TRBJ1-3	TGTGCCAGCAGCCAATTCGGACCTGGAAACACCATATATTTT	CASSQFGPGNTIYF
NA	NA	TRBV30	TRBJ2-3	TGTGCCTGGAGTGTCATGGGTACGCAGTATTTT	CAWSVMGTQYF
medium-sized	NA	TRBV6-2/TRBV6-3	TRBJ2-2	TGTGCCATCAGCTTGGGGGGGGAGCTGTTTTTT	CAISLGGELFF
NA	TRBD1	TRBV20-1	TRBJ1-6	TGCAGTGCTAGAGGAACAGGGGGTCGGAATTCACCCCTCCACTTT	CSARGTGGRNSPLHF